Included here is one T cell receptor (beta chain) sequence, with context. Its antigen remains unknown. The data stem from a study of Graves' ophthalmopathy and Graves' hyperthyroidism. Study-level points and caveats: The authors also found most expanded thyroid clonotypes above 0.001 frequency in blood.

For repertoire sequencing, the TCR beta CDR3 regions were amplified from RNA transcripts. HTBI primers served in a first-round RT-PCR, which a second-round multiplex PCR followed. From the multiplex PCR reads, TCRdb called clonotypes with MiXCR, one entry per CDR3 protein. The data hold roughly 1.1 million distinct CDR3 sequences, with about 38% observed a single time. Trimming took 4 bases from V and 0 from J, leaving 12 bases between them. The CDR3 is 15 residues long. Germline V lookup: CDR1 PRHDT, CDR2 FYEKMQ (reference sequence). This sequence joins TRBV13 and TRBJ1-2; D uncertain. This clonotype originated in an adult man with Graves' hyperthyroidism. The sequenced sample consisted of peripheral blood or thyroid tissue (not recorded which). DNA of the CDR3: TGTGCCAGCAGCTCCCGGGGAGACTCTAACTATGGCTACACCTTC. Translation: CASSSRGDSNYGYTF. The full variable domain, with the rest looked up from reference TRBV13 and TRBJ1-2, is AAGVIQSPRHLIKEKRETATLKCYPIPRHDTVYWYQQGPGQDPQFLISFYEKMQSDKGSIPDRFSAQQFSDYHSELNMSSLELGDSALYFCASSSRGDSNYGYTFGSGTRLTVV.